The sequence of this T cell receptor (beta chain) was determined in a study of T cell responses to AZD1222 COVID-19 vaccine. Assay used: immunoSEQ multiplex PCR; TCRdb lists only in-frame clones, some missing. Among some 25,000 clones listed, around 86% were seen once. Pooled in the analysis were second doses at about 4 or about 12 weeks. The germline V gene encodes CDR1 SGHRS and CDR2 YFSETQ. Trimming took 4 bases from V and 0 from J, leaving 11 bases between them. The CDR3 is made up of 16 amino acids. Study-level findings and limits: Possibly, clonal diversity was underestimated; donors were largely white British and included more females. Vaccine-related CD4 TCRs covered spike, predominating at 160-218 and 743-854. Nearly half of unique spike-specific TCRs reportedly avoided B.1.351 and B.1.1.7 mutated regions.

With respect to this clone: The antigen remains unidentified.

This rearrangement joins TRBV5-1 to TRBJ2-6; a weak D match, TRBD2 (5 bases). The TCR originated in an adult who received the AZD1222 COVID-19 vaccine. The sequencing here drew on peripheral blood, taken 28 days after the second AZD1222 dose. CDR3 in DNA: TGCGCCAGCAGCCAAGGACTGATCTCTGGGGCCAACGTCCTGACTTTC. It codes for CASSQGLISGANVLTF.